The clone carrying this T cell receptor beta chain was recorded at least ten times. The antigen is undetermined. TCRdb redid the calling of the reads with MiXCR, one entry per CDR3 protein. Of approximately 250,000 distinct CDR3 sequences in the sample, more than 9% were seen once. The data were obtained in a study of T cell repertoires in cytomegalovirus infection. Background on the study: It was the public TCR beta signatures that indicated both CMV infection and matching HLA type.

The study's findings and limits: Based on cumulative public TCR beta family frequency, carriers of CMV plus the relevant HLA were identified. HLA-C-restricted CMV clonotypes gave the most frequent clonotype in two of eight donors.

The source material was PBMCs. The clonotype originates from a human donor in good health (CMV status not recorded). Some clones in this sample may be carry-over from other donors' samples.

The CDR3 sequence: CASNPGQGGRDTEAFF. The CDR3 DNA reads as TGTGCCAGCAACCCCGGGCAGGGGGGCAGGGACACTGAAGCTTTCTTT. The chain uses TRBV7-9 and TRBJ1-1, with 7 bases identical to TRBD1. CDR1 and CDR2 from the germline V gene are SEHNR and FQNEAQ (reference sequence). This CDR3 spans 16 amino acids. J gave up 3 bases and V 7 bases, and 14 bases lay outside the gene matches.